One TCR beta chain is described in this entry. Study processing details: Estimated nucleated cell counts came from reference gene primer amplification. Profiling relied on immunoSEQ multiplex PCR, and the TCRdb table lists in-frame clones only, not all of them. V, J and clone size derive from that table, while D and trimming were established from the DNA sequence. Among some 150,000 clones listed, roughly 89% were seen once. The sample is drawn from a study of blood T cell repertoires in COVID-19. Germline values: CDR1 MNHEY, CDR2 SVGAGI. The CDR3 is made up of 15 amino acids. Unmatched junction bases numbered 3, after V lost 5 bases and J lost 1 base.

This TCR came from a man between 45 and 60 years old with acute or convalescent COVID-19. The J gene is TRBJ1-5, the V gene TRBV6-5; TRBD1 matches 9 bases. Material for sequencing was peripheral blood. The CDR3 DNA reads TGTGCCAGCAGTCTGGACAGGGGAAGCAATCAGCCCCAGCATTTT. This translates into CASSLDRGSNQPQHF.